This T cell receptor beta chain was obtained from a study of T cells in Graves' hyperthyroidism and ophthalmopathy. From RNA transcripts, TCR beta CDR3 regions were amplified. TCR CDR3 regions were first amplified by RT-PCR with HTBI primers. TCRdb re-called the multiplex PCR reads through MiXCR, storing one row per CDR3 protein. This sample has hundreds of thousands of distinct CDR3 sequences, with roughly 22% found just once. Unmatched junction bases numbered 6, after V lost 1 base and J lost 7 bases. The CDR3 sequence is 14 residues long. This rearrangement joins TRBV12-3 or TRBV12-4 to TRBJ1-2, with TRBD1 matching over 7 bases. The sample consisted of blood. This sequence originates from a middle-aged woman with Graves' ophthalmopathy. CDR3 residues: CASSLGTGYFGYTF. CDR3 sequence (DNA): TGTGCCAGCAGTTTAGGGACAGGTTACTTTGGCTACACCTTC.